This T cell receptor beta chain was obtained from a study of blood T cell repertoires in COVID-19 (dated by TCRdb to the early 2020s). The study in broad terms: Collaborator samples came from the United States, Italy and Spain and covered acute and convalescent phases of COVID-19. The material from the prospective study consisted of cDNA or gDNA derived from T cells, B-cell-depleted T cells, or PBMCs. Subjects who had been exposed to COVID-19, were actively infected with it, or had recovered from it provided the deeply sampled blood TCRbeta repertoires that made up the dataset. The repertoires were made available in a free public database intended to serve as a resource for research on the immune response to SARS-CoV-2. Samples were obtained from the ongoing ImmuneRACE study (first 160 participants) and from 1,200 or so subjects provided by 6 global collaborators. A de-identified subject ID, COVID-19 status, age in years and sex were almost always included in the sample metadata. Where available, HLA class I and class II types were taken from metadata supplied by the sample provider and were not determined by assay-based typing.

One collaborating source in Seattle enrolled patients while the patients were actively infected and followed the patients over time throughout the course of disease. Collaborating institutions collected whole blood in K2EDTA tubes following their own protocols. For TCRbeta analysis, collaborators shipped samples as frozen whole blood, isolated PBMCs, or DNA extracted from either of those sample types. Trimming leaves V shorter by 3 bases and J shorter by 8 bases, with the junction holding 9 bases beyond the gene matches. Spanning cysteine to phenylalanine, the CDR3 consists of 14 amino acids. Only CDR3 DNA remains: 42 bases, in frame from the first base. The germline V gene (reference sequence) sets CDR1 to SGHKS and CDR2 to YYEKEE. TCRbeta CDR3 regions were amplified from genomic DNA by means of the immunoSEQ Assay, a bias-controlled multiplex PCR. Turning to the authors' computational methods: Nucleated cell counts per sample were estimated from amplification of reference gene primers within the assay. To quantify the absolute abundance of each unique TCRbeta CDR3 rearrangement, sequence reads were collapsed and filtered. For each sample, productive Simpson clonality was calculated by taking the square root of Simpson's diversity index across productive rearrangements. TCRdb obtained this table from immuneACCESS and retained in-frame rearrangements with V and J assigned. These tables miss some clones; where compared with another copy, unresolved V genes account for less than half of the shortfall, and the remainder is unexplained. V and J calls and clone size come straight from that table; D and trimming were deduced from the DNA. The sample includes around 300,000 clones, with about 93% observed a single time. The ten largest clones represent 6.5% to 8% of the sample.

The paper's findings and limits, for the study overall: The quantity of clinical and demographic metadata differed by source and by participant and was supplied without curation.

The sample holds a few counts of this clone. Its antigen target is currently unknown. One base away there is no much larger clone; base qualities are not given. Sequencing input: peripheral blood. Here the chain combines TRBV5-5 and TRBJ2-3, with 7 central nucleotides matching TRBD1. The receptor was derived from a woman in her 30s with COVID-19, enrolled during active disease. The sequence in DNA is TGTGCCAGCAGCTCCAATTTACAGGGGCTTACGCAGTATTTT. This gives the protein CASSSNLQGLTQYF.